This T cell receptor (beta chain) was sequenced during a study of molecular identifiers for immune sequencing clone quantification. Findings and limits, study-wide: A single cell's spiked Jurkat TCR RNA was reportedly detectable among 950,000 to 1,000,000 naive cells. Whereas naive cells kept under 1% of molecules in clones above 20 RNA copies, such clones held over 99% in effectors.

A word on this clonotype: Its target is not known.

Using a CD8+CD4-CCR7+CD45RA+ phenotype, naive CD8 T cells were sorted. Library preparation followed earlier protocols using designated TCR primers. From the PCR reads, TCRdb called clonotypes with MiXCR, one entry per CDR3 protein. The data hold more than 550,000 distinct CDR3 sequences, with over 25% observed a single time. Trimming cost V 5 bases and J 4 bases; bases outside gene matches: 8. CDR3 length: 14 residues. The germline V gene encodes CDR1 SGHNT and CDR2 YYREEE (reference sequence). Specimen: naive CD8+ T cells from blood, with Jurkat cell RNA spiked in. The subset here: FACS-sorted CD8+CD4-CCR7+CD45RA+ naive T cells. The source of this sequence is a human donor in good health. Some libraries in this study had Jurkat cell RNA spiked in. The V and J genes are TRBV5-4 and TRBJ2-7, with TRBD1 identical over 8 bases. The CDR3 loop is CASSFYTGGYEQYF. The DNA of the CDR3 is TGTGCCAGCAGTTTTTATACAGGGGGTTACGAGCAGTACTTC.